This TCR beta chain is from a study of identical twins. Findings and caveats of the study: It was out-of-frame TCR alpha sharing in monozygotic twins that models underestimated. Twins' surplus sharing was weaker for beta out-of-frame sequences.

This clonotype was seen many times. Antigen specificity is unknown. Germline V gene data show CDR1 as DFQATT and CDR2 as SNEGSKA (reference sequence). With 0 bases removed from V and 0 bases from J, the gap between germline ends came to 5 bases. There are 13 residues in the CDR3. Unique molecular identifiers were present on cDNA, and template switching added a universal primer site. TCRdb re-analysed the 5' RACE reads in MiXCR, keeping a single row per CDR3 protein. The sample lists about 150,000 distinct CDR3 sequences, under 4.5% occurring once. Material: memory T cells sorted from blood. This receptor was taken from a man younger than 35 in good health. This sequence joins TRBV20-1 and TRBJ1-1, with no clear D. As DNA, the CDR3 is TGCAGTGCTAGAGATTCTATGAACACTGAAGCTTTCTTT. Translating it yields CSARDSMNTEAFF.